Sequencing of this T cell receptor beta chain was carried out in a study of blood T cell repertoires in COVID-19. Study-level background: COVID-19 samples from acute and convalescent phases originated in the United States, Italy and Spain. Sample material is recorded as cDNA or gDNA derived from T cells, B-cell-depleted T cells, or PBMCs.

Authors' data handling: From reference gene primer amplification, estimates of nucleated cell counts were derived. The method was immunoSEQ multiplex PCR; TCRdb's version includes in-frame clones alone and lacks a portion of them. That table furnishes V, J and clone size, whereas the DNA furnished D and trimming. The table includes some 200,000 clones, about 86% detected once. CDR1 and CDR2 from the germline V gene are MNHEY and SMNVEV (reference sequence). The trim removed 6 bases at V and 10 bases at J, leaving 10 bases unmatched. The CDR3 loop spans 15 amino acids. The TCR sequence derives from a man aged 25 to 40 with active or convalescent COVID-19. Input material: peripheral blood. This chain connects TRBV27 to TRBJ2-1, with TRBD1 matching 12 bases. The CDR3 DNA reads TGTGCCAGCAGCCCGGGACAGGGGGCTCTGGGGGAGCAGTTCTTC. The encoded protein is CASSPGQGALGEQFF.